The entry below gives a single T cell receptor beta chain sequence along with its context. The data originate from a study of resident and recirculating memory T cells in vitiligo. As for the study in general: Each patient gave two lesional and two nonlesional epidermal shave biopsies, plus PBMCs.

The method was immunoSEQ multiplex PCR; TCRdb's version includes in-frame clones alone and lacks a portion of them. The sample has around 70,000 clones, 91% seen once. Confetti depigmentation, marking active vitiligo, was absent in these patients. The V end lost 4 bases, the J end lost 5 bases, and 15 bases lay between the germline ends. This CDR3 region has 14 residues. Per germline, CDR1 SGHRS and CDR2 YFSETQ. The sample consisted of blood. The sequence derives from a male donor with vitiligo. The V call is TRBV5-1, the J call TRBJ2-5; D gene uncertain. The CDR3 protein is CASSRDVEFETQYF. The CDR3 DNA follows: TGCGCCAGCAGCCGAGATGTCGAGTTTGAGACCCAGTACTTC.